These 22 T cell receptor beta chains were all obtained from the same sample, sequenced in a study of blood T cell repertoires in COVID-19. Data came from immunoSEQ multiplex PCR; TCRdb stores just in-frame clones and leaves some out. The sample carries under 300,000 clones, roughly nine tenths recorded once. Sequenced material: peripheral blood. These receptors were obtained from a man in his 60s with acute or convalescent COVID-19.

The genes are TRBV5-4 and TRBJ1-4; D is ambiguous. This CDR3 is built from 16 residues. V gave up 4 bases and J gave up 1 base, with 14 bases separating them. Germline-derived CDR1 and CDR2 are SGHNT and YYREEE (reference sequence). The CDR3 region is CASSPDSPGTNEKLFF. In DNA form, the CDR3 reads TGTGCCAGCAGCCCCGACTCCCCCGGAACTAATGAAAAACTGTTTTTT.

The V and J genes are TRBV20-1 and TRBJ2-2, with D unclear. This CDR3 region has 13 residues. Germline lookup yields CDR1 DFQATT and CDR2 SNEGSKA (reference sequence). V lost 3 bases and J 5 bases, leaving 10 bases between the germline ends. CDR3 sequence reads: CSASGVGTGELFF. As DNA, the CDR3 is TGCAGTGCTAGTGGTGTCGGGACCGGGGAGCTGTTTTTT.

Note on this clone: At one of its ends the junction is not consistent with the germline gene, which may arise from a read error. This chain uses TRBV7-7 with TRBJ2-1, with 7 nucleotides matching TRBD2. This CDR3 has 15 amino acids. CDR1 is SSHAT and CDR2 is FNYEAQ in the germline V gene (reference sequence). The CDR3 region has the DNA TGTGCTAGCAGCTTAGACAGCGGGGTTTACAATGAGCAGTTCTTC. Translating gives CASSLDSGVYNEQFF.

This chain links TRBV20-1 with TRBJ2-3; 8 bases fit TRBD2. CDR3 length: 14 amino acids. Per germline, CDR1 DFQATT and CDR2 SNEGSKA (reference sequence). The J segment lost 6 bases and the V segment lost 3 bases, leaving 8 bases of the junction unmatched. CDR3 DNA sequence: TGCAGTGCTAGTCGGCTAGCGGGTTATGATACGCAGTATTTT. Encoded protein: CSASRLAGYDTQYF.

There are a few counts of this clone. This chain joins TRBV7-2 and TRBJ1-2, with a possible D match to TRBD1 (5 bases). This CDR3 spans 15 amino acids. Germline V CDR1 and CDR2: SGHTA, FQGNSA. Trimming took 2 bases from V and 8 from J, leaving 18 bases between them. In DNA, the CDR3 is TGTGCCAGCAGCTTATCCCAGGGCCGGGTTCCGGGCTACACCTTC. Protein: CASSLSQGRVPGYTF.

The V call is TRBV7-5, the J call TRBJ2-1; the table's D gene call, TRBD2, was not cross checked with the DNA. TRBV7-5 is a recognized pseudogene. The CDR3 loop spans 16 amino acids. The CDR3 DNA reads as TGTGCCAGAAGCCCCTACCGACTAGCGAGGGACAATGAGCAGTTCTTC. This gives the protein CARSPYRLARDNEQFF.

CDR3 DNA sequence: TGTGCCAGCCGACAGGGTGTAAGGCCCGGGGCCAACGTCCTGACTTTC. Translation gives CASRQGVRPGANVLTF. V gene TRBV27 combines with J gene TRBJ2-6; 7 positions agree with TRBD1. Trimming removed 8 bases from V and 4 bases from J; junction bases left unmatched: 11. Per germline, CDR1 MNHEY and CDR2 SMNVEV (reference sequence). This CDR3 comprises 16 residues.

CDR3 sequence: CATSRDRGDGYTF. The DNA for the CDR3 is TGTGCCACCAGCAGAGATCGCGGGGATGGCTACACCTTC. This chain links TRBV15 with TRBJ1-2; D is unclear. Trimming took off 0 bases at V and 6 bases at J, with 8 bases between the two ends. CDR1 is LNHNV and CDR2 is YYDKDF in the germline V gene (reference sequence). There are 13 residues in the CDR3.

CDR3 in amino acids: CASRTGTGFSGNTIYF. In nucleotides, the CDR3 is TGTGCCAGCAGGACCGGGACAGGTTTCTCTGGAAACACCATATATTTT. The chain has TRBV27 and TRBJ1-3; 8 bases line up with TRBD1. Trimming took 6 bases from V and 0 from J; bases not matched to a gene: 7. Germline CDR1 and CDR2: MNHEY and SMNVEV (reference sequence). CDR3 length: 16 residues.

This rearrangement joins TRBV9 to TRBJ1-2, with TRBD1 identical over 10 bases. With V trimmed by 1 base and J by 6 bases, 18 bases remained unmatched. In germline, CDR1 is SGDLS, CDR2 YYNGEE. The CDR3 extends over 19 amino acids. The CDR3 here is CASSVSSWVWGDRGNGYTF. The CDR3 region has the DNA TGTGCCAGCAGCGTATCGTCTTGGGTTTGGGGGGACAGGGGAAATGGCTACACCTTC.

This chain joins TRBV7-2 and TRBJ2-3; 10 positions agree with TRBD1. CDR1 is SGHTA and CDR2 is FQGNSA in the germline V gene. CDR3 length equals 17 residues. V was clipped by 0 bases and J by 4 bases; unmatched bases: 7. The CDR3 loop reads CASSLAFDRGRADTQYF. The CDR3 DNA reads TGTGCCAGCAGCTTAGCGTTCGACAGGGGGCGAGCAGATACGCAGTATTTT. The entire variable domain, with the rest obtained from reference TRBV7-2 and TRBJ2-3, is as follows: GAGVSQSPSNKVTEKGKDVELRCDPISGHTALYWYRQSLGQGLEFLIYFQGNSAPDKSGLPSDRFSAERTGGSVSTLTIQRTQQEDSAVYLCASSLAFDRGRADTQYFGPGTRLTVL.

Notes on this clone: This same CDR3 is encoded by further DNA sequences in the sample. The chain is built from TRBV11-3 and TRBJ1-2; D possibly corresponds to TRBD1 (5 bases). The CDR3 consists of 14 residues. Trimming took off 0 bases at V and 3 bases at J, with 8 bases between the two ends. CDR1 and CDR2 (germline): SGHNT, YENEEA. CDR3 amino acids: CASSLEAGDYGYTF. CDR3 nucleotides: TGTGCCAGCAGCTTAGAGGCGGGGGACTATGGCTACACCTTC.

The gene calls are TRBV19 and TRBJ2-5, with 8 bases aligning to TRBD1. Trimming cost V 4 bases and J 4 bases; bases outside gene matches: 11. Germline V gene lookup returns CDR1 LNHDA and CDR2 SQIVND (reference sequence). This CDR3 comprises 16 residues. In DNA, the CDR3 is TGTGCCAGTAGTACCGCGCGAACAGGGGGTGGAGAGACCCAGTACTTC. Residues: CASSTARTGGGETQYF.

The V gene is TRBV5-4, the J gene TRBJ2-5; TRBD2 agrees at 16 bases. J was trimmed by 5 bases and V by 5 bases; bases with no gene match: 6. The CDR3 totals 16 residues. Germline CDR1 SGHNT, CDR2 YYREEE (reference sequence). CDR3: CASSPGGLAGGETQYF. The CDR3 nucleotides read TGTGCCAGCAGTCCGGGGGGACTAGCGGGAGGGGAGACCCAGTACTTC.

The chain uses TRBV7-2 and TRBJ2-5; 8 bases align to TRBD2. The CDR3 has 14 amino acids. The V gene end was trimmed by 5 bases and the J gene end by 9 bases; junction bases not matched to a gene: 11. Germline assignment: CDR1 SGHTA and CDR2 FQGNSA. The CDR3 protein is CASSGGAGGVAQYF. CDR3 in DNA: TGTGCCAGCAGCGGGGGGGCGGGAGGAGTGGCCCAGTACTTC.

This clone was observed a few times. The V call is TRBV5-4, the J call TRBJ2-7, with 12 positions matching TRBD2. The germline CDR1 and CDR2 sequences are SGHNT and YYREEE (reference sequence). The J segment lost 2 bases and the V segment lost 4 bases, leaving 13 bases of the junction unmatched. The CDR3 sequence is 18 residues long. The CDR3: CASSRGLAGTGRPYEQYF. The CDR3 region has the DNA TGTGCCAGCAGCCGGGGACTAGCGGGTACAGGTAGGCCCTACGAGCAGTACTTC.

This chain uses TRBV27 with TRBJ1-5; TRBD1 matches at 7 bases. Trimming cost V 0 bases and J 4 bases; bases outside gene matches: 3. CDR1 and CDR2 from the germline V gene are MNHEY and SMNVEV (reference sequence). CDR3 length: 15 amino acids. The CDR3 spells CASSLSTGRNQPQHF. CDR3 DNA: TGTGCCAGCAGTTTATCGACAGGGAGGAATCAGCCCCAGCATTTT.

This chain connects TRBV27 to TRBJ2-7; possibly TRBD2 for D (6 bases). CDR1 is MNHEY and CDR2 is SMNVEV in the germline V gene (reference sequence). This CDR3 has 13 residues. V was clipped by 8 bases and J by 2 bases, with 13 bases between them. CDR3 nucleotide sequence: TGTGCCAGCGCCTCTAGCGCAACCTACGAGCAGTACTTC. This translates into CASASSATYEQYF.

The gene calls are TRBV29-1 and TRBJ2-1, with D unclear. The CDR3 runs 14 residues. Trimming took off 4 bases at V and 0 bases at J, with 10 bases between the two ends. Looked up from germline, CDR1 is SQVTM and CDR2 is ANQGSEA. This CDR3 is CSVVSPYSYNEQFF. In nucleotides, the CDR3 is TGCAGCGTTGTATCCCCCTACTCCTACAATGAGCAGTTCTTC.

The CDR3 DNA is TGTGCCAGCAGTACGTGGGAGACCACAGATACGCAGTATTTT. This translates into CASSTWETTDTQYF. The chain employs TRBV25-1 and TRBJ2-3; possible D gene TRBD2, 5 bases. The CDR3 has 14 residues. V lost 5 bases to trimming and J lost 2 bases, with 11 bases between them. Germline lookup yields CDR1 MGHDK and CDR2 SYGVNS.

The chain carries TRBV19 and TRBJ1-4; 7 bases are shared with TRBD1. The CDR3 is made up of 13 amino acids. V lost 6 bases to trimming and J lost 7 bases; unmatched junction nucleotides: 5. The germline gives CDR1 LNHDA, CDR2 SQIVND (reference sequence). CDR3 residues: CASRQGGSEKLFF. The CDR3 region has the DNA TGTGCCAGTAGGCAGGGGGGAAGTGAAAAACTGTTTTTT.

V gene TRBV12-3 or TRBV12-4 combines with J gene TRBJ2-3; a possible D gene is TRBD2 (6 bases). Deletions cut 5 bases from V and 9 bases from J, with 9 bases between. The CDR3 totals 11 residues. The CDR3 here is CASSRGRTQYF. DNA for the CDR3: TGTGCCAGCAGTCGTGGGAGGACGCAGTATTTT.